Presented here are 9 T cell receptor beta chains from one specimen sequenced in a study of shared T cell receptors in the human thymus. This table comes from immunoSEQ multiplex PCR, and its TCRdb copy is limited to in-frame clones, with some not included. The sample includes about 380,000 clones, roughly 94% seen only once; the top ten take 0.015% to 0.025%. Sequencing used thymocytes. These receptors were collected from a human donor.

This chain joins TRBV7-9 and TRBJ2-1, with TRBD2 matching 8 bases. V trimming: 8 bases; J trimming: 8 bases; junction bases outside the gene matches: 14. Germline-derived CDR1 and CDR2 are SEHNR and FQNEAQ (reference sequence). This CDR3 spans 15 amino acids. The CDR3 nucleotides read TGTGCCAGCGGAAGACTAGCGAGAGTTCCCCATGAGCAGTTCTTC. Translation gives CASGRLARVPHEQFF.

The CDR3 bases are TGTGCCAGCAGTTCCCGACATTGGGGGGTAGATACGCAGTATTTT. Encoded protein: CASSSRHWGVDTQYF. This sequence joins TRBV28 and TRBJ2-3; TRBD2 might be the D (6 bases). This CDR3 spans 15 amino acids. Germline V gene lookup returns CDR1 MDHEN and CDR2 SYDVKM. V was pared by 4 bases and J by 5 bases, with 16 bases between. The complete variable domain, with remaining parts taken from reference TRBV28 and TRBJ2-3, reads DVKVTQSSRYLVKRTGEKVFLECVQDMDHENMFWYRQDPGLGLRLIYFSYDVKMKEKGDIPEGYSVSREKKERFSLILESASTNQTSMYLCASSSRHWGVDTQYFGPGTRLTVL.

For the CDR3, the DNA is TGTGCCAGTAGCGACCTGGACAGGGGGCGGAATGGCTACACCTTC. It is translated as CASSDLDRGRNGYTF. This chain uses TRBV19 with TRBJ1-2, with 11 bases aligning to TRBD1. CDR1 and CDR2 (germline): LNHDA, SQIVND (reference sequence). Unmatched junction bases numbered 9, after V lost 6 bases and J lost 6 bases. The CDR3 has 15 residues.

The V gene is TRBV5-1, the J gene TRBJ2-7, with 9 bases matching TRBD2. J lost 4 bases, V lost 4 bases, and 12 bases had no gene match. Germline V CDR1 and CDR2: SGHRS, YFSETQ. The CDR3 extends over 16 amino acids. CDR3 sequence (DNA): TGCGCCAGCAGCCCCCGTCGGAGCGGGAGGTGGTACGAGCAGTACTTC. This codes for CASSPRRSGRWYEQYF.

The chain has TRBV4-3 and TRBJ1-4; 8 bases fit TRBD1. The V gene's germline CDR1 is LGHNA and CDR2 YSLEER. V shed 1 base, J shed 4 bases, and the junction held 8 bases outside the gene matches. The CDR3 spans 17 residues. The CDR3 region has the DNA TGCGCCAGCAGCCAAGCCGACAGGGGCATCGGTAATGAAAAACTGTTTTTT. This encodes CASSQADRGIGNEKLFF.

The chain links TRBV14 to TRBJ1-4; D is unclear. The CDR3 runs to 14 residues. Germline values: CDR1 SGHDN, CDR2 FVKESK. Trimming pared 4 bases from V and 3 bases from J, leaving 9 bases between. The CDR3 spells CASSPVRANEKLFF. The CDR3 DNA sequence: TGTGCCAGCAGCCCTGTAAGGGCTAATGAAAAACTGTTTTTT.

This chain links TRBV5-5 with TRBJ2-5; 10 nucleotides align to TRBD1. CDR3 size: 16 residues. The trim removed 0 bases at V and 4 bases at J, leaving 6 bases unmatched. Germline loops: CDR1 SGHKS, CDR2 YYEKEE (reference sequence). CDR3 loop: CASSLVGTGVTETQYF. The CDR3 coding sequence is TGTGCCAGCAGCTTGGTCGGGACAGGGGTAACAGAGACCCAGTACTTC.

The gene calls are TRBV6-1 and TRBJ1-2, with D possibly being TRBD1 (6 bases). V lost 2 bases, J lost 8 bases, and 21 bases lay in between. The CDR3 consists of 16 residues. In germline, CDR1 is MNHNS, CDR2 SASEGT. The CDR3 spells CASSENPNTGWRGYTF. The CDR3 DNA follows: TGTGCCAGCAGTGAAAACCCCAATACAGGGTGGCGGGGCTACACCTTC.

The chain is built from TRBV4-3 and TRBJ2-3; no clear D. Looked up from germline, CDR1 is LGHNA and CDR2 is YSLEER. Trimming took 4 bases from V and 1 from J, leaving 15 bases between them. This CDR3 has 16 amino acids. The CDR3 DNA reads TGCGCCAGCAGCCCCCGCGATCGGCGGCGCACAGATACGCAGTATTTT. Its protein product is CASSPRDRRRTDTQYF.